This TCR beta chain was retrieved from a study of Ad26.COV2.S vaccination and SARS-CoV-2 variants. Sequencing used immunoSEQ multiplex PCR; TCRdb keeps in-frame clones, though not all of them. The sample lists hundreds of thousands of clones; roughly 87% were seen once. Treatment defined: 19 received Ad26.COV2.S at low or high dose, single or two shots; a few received placebo; per-sample allocation not given. It was on day 63 after the first vaccine or placebo injection that samples were taken. J lost 0 bases, V lost 5 bases, and 3 bases had no gene match. The germline CDR1 and CDR2 sequences are MNHEY and SVGAGI. The CDR3 consists of 14 residues.

Material: peripheral blood, obtained in a trial of Ad26.COV2.S vaccine versus placebo. This chain joins TRBV6-5 and TRBJ1-2, with TRBD1 identical over 7 bases. This receptor was taken from a person aged 18-60 years who received the Ad26.COV2.S COVID-19 vaccine or a placebo. The CDR3 here is CASSRQGANYGYTF. CDR3 bases: TGTGCCAGCAGTCGACAGGGTGCTAACTATGGCTACACCTTC.